The T cell receptor beta chain under discussion was sequenced for a study of lymphopenia after photon versus proton radiotherapy. General study points: Photon-treated patients lost naive T cells and TCR diversity; proton-treated stayed stable. In patients who died, overall survival fell as post-nadir TCR diversity dropped more. Post-nadir diversity loss with photons came from oligoclonal expansion, particularly CD8+ Temra cells. Better survival with proton therapy was suggested as possible, not demonstrated.

In the case of this clone: As yet, its antigen is unknown.

CDR1 SSHAT and CDR2 FNYEAQ come from the germline V gene (reference sequence). The CDR3 spans 19 residues. The V end was cut by 0 bases, the J end by 0 bases, with 18 bases between. Data came from immunoSEQ multiplex PCR; TCRdb stores just in-frame clones and leaves some out. The repertoire includes about 17,000 clones, under 95% of them detected once, and about 5.7% sits in the top ten. The J gene is TRBJ2-1, the V gene TRBV7-7; D is possibly TRBD2 (6 bases). Sequencing used peripheral blood, obtained from a patient treated with photon-based radiotherapy. This receptor was taken from a man in his 60s with pancreatic cancer. CDR3 in amino acids: CASSLAMGGLVISYNEQFF. CDR3 in DNA: TGTGCCAGCAGCTTAGCGATGGGGGGTCTAGTTATCTCCTACAATGAGCAGTTCTTC.